This TCR beta chain was recorded in a study of metastatic and nonmetastatic thyroid tumors. Looking at the study overall: Across blood and tumor or nodule tissue, repertoires from malignant and benign thyroid patients were compared with one another.

This clone has at least ten counts. No patient had received any treatment before thyroid surgery. Original processing notes: Across clinicopathological groups, CDR3 differences served as the basis for building a distant-metastasis classifier for papillary thyroid cancer. Using MiXCR, TCRdb reanalyzed the PCR reads. TCRdb's processing, not the authors' own work, is the source of the V and J calls. The sample yields tens of thousands of clones, 18% seen once. This receptor was identified in a female donor with papillary thyroid cancer or a benign thyroid nodule (not recorded which). Some clones in this sample may be carry-over from other donors' samples. The sample was blood.

CDR3 loop: CASSHGRGTSGNTIYF. For the CDR3, the DNA is TGTGCCAGCAGCCATGGACGGGGCACCTCTGGAAACACCATATATTTT. The chain couples TRBV6-1 to TRBJ1-3, with D perhaps matching TRBD1 (5 bases). V was clipped by 6 bases and J by 0 bases, with 15 bases between them. Germline CDR1 reads MNHNS; CDR2 reads SASEGT. This CDR3 is 16 amino acids long.